The T cell receptor (beta chain) described here comes from a study of molecular identifiers for immune sequencing clone quantification. Naive CD8 T cell sorting was performed on the CD8+CD4-CCR7+CD45RA+ phenotype. This clonotype was recorded many times. Its antigen is unknown. Bulk libraries came from a prior protocol with listed TCR primers. One entry per CDR3 protein, called by TCRdb with MiXCR from the PCR reads. The sample includes some 590,000 distinct CDR3 sequences, 25% of them seen just once. Broader study findings: It was shown that clones above 20 RNA copies held over 98% of effector molecules, but under 1% in naive cells.

The CDR3 extends over 12 amino acids. The V segment lost 8 bases and the J segment 7 bases; nucleotides outside the gene matches: 8. In germline, CDR1 is SEHNR, CDR2 FQNEAQ (reference sequence). The gene calls are TRBV7-9 and TRBJ2-7; 7 nucleotides line up with TRBD1. The source material was naive CD8+ T cells from blood, with Jurkat cell RNA spiked in. The subset is: FACS-sorted CD8+CD4-CCR7+CD45RA+ naive T cells. This clonotype was sampled from a human donor in good health. Some libraries in this study had Jurkat cell RNA spiked in. The CDR3 bases are TGTGCCAGCCTAAGGCAGGGGGAGGAGCAGTACTTC. It translates to CASLRQGEEQYF.